Below, one T cell receptor (beta chain) is given with its context. Its target is not known. The data were obtained in a study of cytomegalovirus exposure and HLA in healthy donors. Study-wide findings and caveats: The CMV antigen specificity of a few CMV-associated chains was confirmed through in vitro analysis. The study labeled 164 TCR beta chains cytomegalovirus-associated.

The PCR contained 60 Vbeta and 13 Jbeta primers. TCRdb's table, derived via immunoSEQ multiplex PCR, lists solely in-frame clones and lacks some. The table lists more than 55,000 clones, 75% to 85% of them singletons. Trimming stripped 6 bases from V and 2 bases from J, with 11 bases between. Germline V gene sequence: CDR1 MNHEY, CDR2 SMNVEV (reference sequence). There are 13 residues in the CDR3. The sample comprised PBMCs. This chain links TRBV27 with TRBJ2-7, with D perhaps TRBD1 (6 bases). The clonotype was recovered from a woman aged 35 to 49 in good health and CMV-seronegative. The CDR3 spells CASSYRAAYEQYF. DNA of the CDR3: TGTGCCAGCAGCTACAGGGCGGCCTACGAGCAGTACTTC.